Included here is one T cell receptor beta chain sequence, with context. It lacks a known antigen. Base qualities were left out, and no much larger clone turns up one base away. The source of the sample is a study of cytomegalovirus exposure and HLA in healthy donors (dated by TCRdb to about 2017). In terms of the full investigation: An earlier analysis of several hundred of the donors reported roughly 270 Gb of sequence data and around 120 million unique TCR beta sequences from about 200 million T cells. Across 300 to 500 genotyped donors of the cohort, an average of 235,054 unique TCR beta nucleotide sequences per donor were sequenced, and roughly 17% of those sequences were non-productive. Every repertoire in the discovery cohort had been generated on one and the same sequencing platform. Using immunosequencing, the study profiled T cell repertoires from 500 to 800 subjects and related those repertoires to cytomegalovirus serostatus. Roughly 5 DR-DQ haplotypes were handled as single units for association and clustering, since linkage in the cohort was strong. The later analysis used no new phenotypic data to find candidate immune exposures, relying instead on TCR beta sequences and their occurrence across donors. To decide whether each TCR beta V gene segment behaved as functional or pseudogenic, an earlier analysis of fewer than 750 of the donors relied on high-throughput TCR beta sequencing. The number of typed donors differed by locus: about 620-640 for A, B, C, DRB1 and DQB1; approximately 520 for DQA1; approximately 610 for DPA1; and about 450 for DPB1. Of the roughly 400 genotyped donors, approximately 83% fell in the genetic ancestry cluster associated with self-reported Caucasian donors. To predict cytomegalovirus infection status, the study combined high-throughput TCR immunosequencing, statistical association of individual TCRs with disease status, and machine learning. Both class I and class II loci were covered by HLA typing, at four-digit resolution. About 300 gigabases of sequencing data and tens of millions of unique TCR sequences were included in an early release covering over 600 HLA-typed donors. In a later genetic analysis, genome-wide SNP genotypes for about three fifths of the roughly 670 donors were used, and that subset was treated as a discovery cohort. The study aimed to test whether signatures of past pathogen exposure could be identified by cataloging public T cell receptors. Besides the first cohort of approximately 670 subjects, a separate validation cohort made up of 120 different subjects was used. A later analysis re-analyzed previously published TCR beta repertoires from 600 to 850 donors and added high-resolution HLA genotyping to study TCR occurrence patterns. Donor age, sex, ethnicity and CMV serostatus were collected together with the repertoire data.

CDR1 MRHNA and CDR2 SNTAGT are derived from the germline V gene. Trimming at the junction amounts to 2 bases on V and 6 bases on J, and the germline ends lie 4 bases apart. The CDR3, from cysteine to phenylalanine, totals 11 residues. Only CDR3 DNA remains: 33 bases, in frame from the first base. The receptor library was made with the immunoSEQ multiplex PCR assay. For the multiplex PCR, a mixture combining 60 forward primers for TCR Vbeta segments and 13 reverse primers for TCR Jbeta segments was used. Amplification of the CDR3 region of rearranged TCR beta genes was performed with a multiplex PCR assay on genomic DNA. Amplified TCR beta libraries were sequenced as 87-base-pair reads on the Illumina HiSeq System. Per the authors' processing: A later analysis tallied roughly 78 million unique TCR beta chains across the 610 or so repertoires, and some 12 million of those chains were shared by two or more donors. A nearest-neighbor algorithm error-corrected the raw reads and collapsed the reads into unique sequences, merging closely related sequences to remove PCR and sequencing errors. To assign V, D and J gene segments, CDR3 sequences were aligned to IMGT reference sequences. For a sequence to be retained, a match of at least six nucleotides to both a V gene segment and a J gene segment was required. Rearrangements were called productive when the CDR3 lacked stop codons and stayed in frame with V and J; all others were non-productive. Following IMGT convention, CDR3 was defined as the stretch from the second conserved V-encoded cysteine to the conserved J-encoded phenylalanine. In an earlier analysis of around 600 of the donors, sequences lacking an unambiguous match to a single V gene segment were excluded. In an earlier analysis of 450 to 750 of the donors, a V segment was called functional when productive rearrangements were above 56.7%, and segregating when the standard deviation between donors exceeded 5%. A statistical classification framework was developed to diagnose cytomegalovirus status using the catalog of TCR beta chain sequences. V and J gene assignment, in a later analysis, came from comparing TCR nucleotide sequences with IMGT/GENE-DB human TR gene sequences. A later analysis assigned CDR3 sequences and most-parsimonious VDJ recombination scenarios with the TCRdist pipeline. In a later analysis, each TCR beta chain was defined by its CDR3 amino acid sequence together with its V-gene family, and reads lacking a unique V-gene family were excluded. As a way to deal with suspected cross-contamination and a sequencing artifact, a later analysis dropped hundreds of nucleotide sequences that were highly shared and had low generation probability. A later analysis calculated a clonal expansion index for each public chain from normalized within-repertoire ranks of inferred template counts. Generation probabilities in a later analysis came from a VDJ recombination model fitted to out-of-frame rearrangements, and those results were checked against IGoR. In a later analysis, TCR-TCR, TCR-HLA and TCR-CMV co-occurrence was scored with hypergeometric tests, and a repertoire-size bias correction was applied to TCR pairs. In a later analysis, false discovery rates were estimated by permuting HLA or CMV assignments 20 times. In a later analysis, co-occurring TCRs were grouped using DBSCAN, with TCRdist sequence similarity added in when clustering inside HLA-allele-positive subsets. Co-occurrence clustering excluded repertoires with fewer than 30,000 or more than 120,000 public chains, plus five with anomalous nucleotide sharing. TCRdb took over this immuneACCESS table, retaining in-frame rearrangements with V and J assigned. Such tables are incomplete; in checked studies, under half of the missing clones stem from an unresolved V gene, and the remainder is unexplained. For V, J and clone size, that table is used; D and trimming come from the DNA. Present in this sample are over 100,000 clones, approximately 80% of which were seen just once. The ten biggest clones cover about 10% of the sample.

Overall results and qualifications from the work: A later genetic analysis associated a missense DCLRE1C variant with V-gene and J-gene trimming of TCR beta chains, and an independent cohort replicated the association. A further reported finding was that TCR beta sequences accurately predicted the HLA-A and HLA-B alleles for most subjects in the first cohort. Most TCR sequences were seen in very few donors, while some public TCRs were found in many individuals. CMV serostatus was the only immune exposure information available for the cohort. A later analysis found that most CMV-associated TCR beta chains appeared HLA-restricted, with HLA associations seemingly driven largely by CMV exposure. Linkage disequilibrium might explain the correlated functional status among segregating V segments, but an unknown experimental factor could not be ruled out. Because the 87-base-pair reads could not distinguish some IMGT-functional V segments, including TRBV6-2 and TRBV6-3, those segments were excluded. Because HLA typing was unavailable for some donors at each locus, only the typed subset was used in association tests. The classifier was reported to diagnose cytomegalovirus status with high specificity and sensitivity in both the original and validation cohorts. The cohort was sequenced for TCR beta chains only, and without alpha or paired-chain data the features that could be detected were limited. The earlier analysis of a few hundred of the donors excluded around 17 rarely observed V segments, including chromosome 9 orphons, because counts were too low. Compared with equally common non-associated chains, HLA-associated TCR beta chains in a later analysis were more clonally expanded and had lower generation probabilities. Several of the top co-occurrence clusters appeared to be linked to parvovirus B19, influenza, CMV and Epstein-Barr virus, according to a later analysis. The authors suggested that the approach could potentially be generalized to other disease states and immunological phenotypes. A few of the identified cytomegalovirus-associated TCR beta chains were confirmed in vitro to be specific for cytomegalovirus antigens. Assigning TCR associations to individual alleles was difficult when HLA alleles, especially DR and DQ, strongly co-occurred. In an earlier analysis of approximately 590 of the donors, most TCR beta V segments appeared in productive rearrangements about 87% or about 30% of the time, broadly matching IMGT annotations. A cluster of highly shared sequence variants was judged likely to represent a technical artifact of the sequencing pipeline. In a later genetic analysis, fewer N-insertions in productive TCRs were reported among donors in an Asian-associated ancestry cluster than the roughly 670-donor mean. According to a later analysis, TCR association rates differed among HLA loci, with DRB1 alleles showing the most associated TCRs and HLA-C alleles showing the fewest. In the study, some 160 TCR beta chains were listed as associated with cytomegalovirus. A later analysis associated about 17,000 TCR beta sequences with specific HLA alleles at a false discovery rate of 0.05. Roughly uniform sequencing depth across donors was assumed in presence/absence analyses, although this assumption may not hold.

The cohort consisted of 666 healthy bone marrow donors. At the time of sampling, every cohort member was nominally healthy, though immune exposures that went unrecorded were likely present. The donor was CMV seropositive and was included in the group of 250 to 300 seropositive cohort members. Every donor gave a peripheral blood sample, and the peripheral blood mononuclear cells from that sample were used for TCR beta sequencing. Genomic DNA extraction from the blood cell samples was performed with the Qiagen DNeasy Blood Extraction Kit. This receptor chain uses TRBV6-4 and TRBJ1-2; no D segment can be confidently identified. Specimen: PBMCs. The TCR comes from a man aged 40-50 years in good health and CMV-seropositive. At the DNA level, the sequence is TGTGCCAGCAGTGACCGTGATGGCTACACCTTC. It specifies CASSDRDGYTF.